Listed below are T cell receptor beta chains from one sample, sequenced in a study of blood T cells in healthy people across ages. TCRdb re-analysed the 5' RACE reads in MiXCR, keeping a single row per CDR3 protein. The sample lists some 1,800,000 distinct CDR3 sequences; about 39% were seen once. The sequencing sample was made of blood. All receptors derive from a human donor in good health. Both conserved end residues are part of each CDR3. A D gene is named only where the DNA matches it firmly. Rows give clone size only sometimes, using once, few, many, or a class for an expanded clone.

v_gene	d_gene	abundance	j_gene	CDR3nt	CDR3aa
TRBV29-1	-	-	TRBJ1-2	TGCAGCGCCCTCGTATGGGAGGGCCAAGTCTCCGGTGGCTACACCTTC	CSALVWEGQVSGGYTF
TRBV6-5	-	few	TRBJ2-1	TGTGCCAGCAGTTACAAGGGCTTTGGCTACAATGAGCAGTTCTTC	CASSYKGFGYNEQFF
TRBV29-1	-	-	TRBJ2-7	TGCAGCGCGGACAGCGCCTACGAGCAGTACTTC	CSADSAYEQYF
TRBV13	TRBD2	-	TRBJ2-1	TGTGTCAGCAGCTGGGACGGGGGGGGTTACAATGAGCAGTTCTTC	CVSSWDGGGYNEQFF
TRBV29-1	-	few	TRBJ2-3	TGCAGCGGCCGGGACGGCCTAGATACGCAGTATTTT	CSGRDGLDTQYF
TRBV13	-	few	TRBJ2-5	TGTGCCAGCAGTCGGAGCGGAGCCCAAGAGACCCAGTACTTC	CASSRSGAQETQYF
TRBV12-3/TRBV12-4	-	few	TRBJ2-1	TGTGCCAGCAGCCCGCTTAGGGGGGGGATTGAGCAGTTCTTC	CASSPLRGGIEQFF
TRBV3-1	-	-	TRBJ2-7	TGTGCCAGCAGCCAAGGTCCTACATCCTACGAGCAGTACTTC	CASSQGPTSYEQYF
TRBV28	TRBD1	-	TRBJ2-1	TGTGCCAGCAGCCCTGAATGGACAGGGTATAGGAGTGAGCAGTTCTTC	CASSPEWTGYRSEQFF
TRBV9	TRBD2	-	TRBJ2-7	TGTGCCAGCAGCTTACTCCCGGGACTAGTATACGAGCAGTACTTC	CASSLLPGLVYEQYF
TRBV19	TRBD1	-	TRBJ1-2	TGTGCCAGTAGTATAGAGCCTCCGGGACAGCGGGACTCTCCTTCTAACTATGGCTACACCTTC	CASSIEPPGQRDSPSNYGYTF
TRBV7-2	TRBD1	-	TRBJ1-3	TGTGCCAGCAGCTTTACCGGGACAGCGAACTCTGGAAACACCATATATTTT	CASSFTGTANSGNTIYF
TRBV12-3/TRBV12-4	-	once	TRBJ1-5	TGTGCCAGCTCCCCCGGAGGGGGAATCCATCAGCCCCAGCATTTT	CASSPGGGIHQPQHF
TRBV7-3	-	-	TRBJ2-3	TGTGCCAGCAGCCCTGAGGGGGTCGGGGCAGATACGCAGTATTTT	CASSPEGVGADTQYF
TRBV5-6	-	once	TRBJ2-3	TGTGCCAGCAGCTTGCTTATCGGGGGCTTGGGGGCAGATACGCAGTATTTT	CASSLLIGGLGADTQYF
TRBV7-9	-	-	TRBJ2-7	TGTGCCAGCAGCATAATAGAGACGGAGCAGTACTTC	CASSIIETEQYF
TRBV6-2/TRBV6-3	-	-	TRBJ2-7	TGTGCCAGCAGTTGGGCCGAGGGGGTCGAGCAGTACTTC	CASSWAEGVEQYF
TRBV10-3	TRBD2	-	TRBJ2-1	TGTGCCACGACTAGCGGGGACTACAATGAGCAGTTCTTC	CATTSGDYNEQFF
TRBV7-9	-	once	TRBJ2-7	TGTGCCAGCAGCACATCGGACAGGTCCGGGAGCTACGAGCAGTACTTC	CASSTSDRSGSYEQYF
TRBV29-1	-	once	TRBJ2-7	TGCAGCGTTGAAGACAGCAGTACGGGGGAGCAGTACTTC	CSVEDSSTGEQYF
TRBV12-3/TRBV12-4	-	-	TRBJ1-3	TGTGCCAGCGAGGTGAGCTCTGGAAACACCATATATTTT	CASEVSSGNTIYF
TRBV3-1	-	-	TRBJ2-1	TGTGCCAGCAGCCTCGGTGTCGGGAACAATGAGCAGTTCTTC	CASSLGVGNNEQFF
TRBV4-1	-	-	TRBJ2-1	TGCGCCAGCAGCCAACTACCCTACTACAATGAGCAGTTCTTC	CASSQLPYYNEQFF
TRBV5-6	TRBD1	-	TRBJ2-1	TGTGCCAGCAGCCCCTGGACATACACAGGGGAGAATGAGCAGTTCTTC	CASSPWTYTGENEQFF
TRBV18	-	-	TRBJ2-5	TGTGCCAGCTCACCACCAGAATCGTACAGACAAGAGACCCAGTACTTC	CASSPPESYRQETQYF
TRBV6-2/TRBV6-3	-	-	TRBJ2-7	TGTGCCAGCAGTAATCTCCCCTCCTACGAGCAGTACTTC	CASSNLPSYEQYF
TRBV12-5	-	few	TRBJ1-2	TGTGCTAGTGGATCATCTTCTGGACAGACGACTAACTATGGCTACACCTTC	CASGSSSGQTTNYGYTF
TRBV27	-	-	TRBJ1-1	TGTGCCAGCAGTTTAACCACAGGAGGTGAAGCTTTCTTT	CASSLTTGGEAFF
TRBV10-3	TRBD2	few	TRBJ2-5	TGTGCCATCAGTGCAGGCGGGGGGGCCTGGGAGACCCAGTACTTC	CAISAGGGAWETQYF
TRBV20-1	-	-	TRBJ2-4	TGCAGTGCTAGAAGCAGAAATCAAAACATTCAGTACTTC	CSARSRNQNIQYF
TRBV5-1	-	-	TRBJ2-7	TGCGCCAGCAGCTCGCCCGGGAGTGTCGAGCAGTACTTC	CASSSPGSVEQYF
TRBV5-1	-	-	TRBJ2-3	TGCGCCAGCAGCTCCGACCCGAACACAGATACGCAGTATTTT	CASSSDPNTDTQYF
TRBV7-8	TRBD1	-	TRBJ2-1	TGTGCCACCGGACAGGGAAGATGGTCCGATGAGCAGTTCTTC	CATGQGRWSDEQFF
TRBV5-1	TRBD1	-	TRBJ1-1	TGCGCCAGCAGCTGGGCACAGGGGGGAGCCACTGAAGCTTTCTTT	CASSWAQGGATEAFF
TRBV6-1	-	-	TRBJ2-4	TGTGCCAGCAGTCCTAGGTGGGGGGATCTAGCCAAAAACATTCAGTACTTC	CASSPRWGDLAKNIQYF
TRBV6-1	TRBD2	-	TRBJ2-7	TGTGCCAGCAAGACTAGCGGGTTCAACTCCTACGAGCAGTACTTC	CASKTSGFNSYEQYF
TRBV4-2	-	few	TRBJ2-7	TGTGCCAGCAGCCAAGGAGGGGGGCTCGACGAGCAGTACTTC	CASSQGGGLDEQYF
TRBV12-3/TRBV12-4	-	-	TRBJ2-7	TGTGCCAGCAGTTTAGCCTCCTGGGGCGAGCAGTACTTC	CASSLASWGEQYF
TRBV20-1	TRBD1	-	TRBJ1-6	TGCAGTGGACAGGGCGGCTCACCCCTCCACTTT	CSGQGGSPLHF
TRBV4-2	TRBD2	-	TRBJ2-3	TGTGCCAGCAGCCAAGATAGCCTTGCCTCGTCTAGCGGGGCAGATACGCAGTATTTT	CASSQDSLASSSGADTQYF
TRBV4-3	-	few	TRBJ1-2	TGCGCCAGCAGCCAAGATAGGGTGGTTGCGGGCTACACCTTC	CASSQDRVVAGYTF
TRBV28	-	few	TRBJ1-4	TGTGCCAGCAGTAGGGGGGGGGCATTAGATGAAAAACTGTTTTTT	CASSRGGALDEKLFF
TRBV12-3/TRBV12-4	TRBD1	-	TRBJ1-1	TGTGCCAGCAGTTGGACAGGAGTTCCGCTGAACACTGGAGCTTTCTTT	CASSWTGVPLNTGAFF
TRBV11-2	TRBD2	many	TRBJ2-1	TGTGCCAGCAGCTTAGGACGGGGGGGCTCCTACAATGAGCAGTTCTTC	CASSLGRGGSYNEQFF
TRBV13	-	-	TRBJ1-1	TGTGCCAGCAGCTCTGGAAGAGCTGAAGCTTTCTTT	CASSSGRAEAFF
TRBV6-6	-	few	TRBJ2-5	TGTGCCAGCAGTTACAAACAGGCATTCCAAGAGACCCAGTACTTC	CASSYKQAFQETQYF
TRBV27	-	few	TRBJ2-7	TGTGCCAGCAGTTTAATAACCGGTGAAGAGCAGTACTTC	CASSLITGEEQYF
TRBV6-4	-	-	TRBJ1-2	TGTGCCAGCAGACGAGAGGCAGGGGACTATGGCTACACCTTC	CASRREAGDYGYTF
TRBV7-2	-	few	TRBJ2-7	TGTGCCAGCAGCTTAGTGGGGAGTACGGGCTACGAGCAGTACTTC	CASSLVGSTGYEQYF